This TCR beta chain was sequenced in a study of T cells in Graves' hyperthyroidism and ophthalmopathy. This clonotype was seen at least ten times. Its cognate antigen is unknown. Study observations and caveats: Stable hyperthyroidism was separated from ophthalmopathy by a model based on 13 V-J features.

Germline CDR1 and CDR2: KGHSH and LQKENI. The CDR3 runs 15 residues. V was shortened by 5 bases and J by 2 bases, with 14 bases between the two germline ends. The hyperthyroidism patients had all been newly diagnosed, and their disease duration was under 2 months. Their ages ranged from 18 to 65 years. Uncontrolled infection, other autoimmune disease, pregnancy and lactation each barred patients from inclusion. The PBMCs studied were ones that came from 9 to 10 ml fresh peripheral blood. RNA transcripts served as the template for amplifying TCR beta CDR3 regions. The HTBI primer set served for first-round RT-PCR of the TCR CDR3. TCRdb re-called the multiplex PCR reads through MiXCR, storing one row per CDR3 protein. The profile shows around 500,000 distinct CDR3 sequences, around 15% of them singletons.

The chain carries TRBV18 and TRBJ2-3; possible D gene TRBD1, 5 bases. The clonotype was recovered from a woman in her thirties or forties with Graves' hyperthyroidism. The specimen was blood. CDR3 residues: CASSSTASSTDTQYF. CDR3 sequence (DNA): TGTGCCAGCTCATCGACAGCTTCTTCCACAGATACGCAGTATTTT.